Below, one T cell receptor beta chain is given with its context. Its binding antigen is unknown. Qualities for individual bases were not recorded, and no much larger clone is one base off. The library was built by means of the immunoSEQ multiplex PCR assay. Here the immuneACCESS table is served through TCRdb, limited to in-frame sequences with V and J called. Missing clones are a known gap in these copies; in checked studies unresolved V genes cover under half, and the rest lacks a known reason. For this sample there are 70,000 to 80,000 clones; approximately 95% appear just once. Jointly, the top ten make up roughly 0.94% of the sample. The data stem from a study of T cell changes during pregnancy in multiple sclerosis (dated by TCRdb to about 2019). Study-level background: The study examined how the T cell repertoire changed over the course of pregnancy in women with multiple sclerosis.

Looking up the germline V gene (reference sequence) yields CDR1 LNHDA and CDR2 SQIVND. V is cut back by 6 bases and J by 1 base, with 1 base in the junction unmatched. The CDR3 has 13 amino acids, counting the end cysteine and phenylalanine. Just CDR3 DNA is preserved here, 39 bases in frame from base 1. This receptor chain uses TRBV19 and TRBJ2-3; TRBD1 lines up with 7 middle nucleotides. The sequencing here drew on peripheral blood, taken in the first trimester of pregnancy. This receptor was identified in a female donor with multiple sclerosis, enrolled in a pregnancy study. The CDR3 protein sequence reads: CASRGTGTDTQYF. At the DNA level, the sequence is TGTGCCAGTAGAGGGACAGGCACAGATACGCAGTATTTT.